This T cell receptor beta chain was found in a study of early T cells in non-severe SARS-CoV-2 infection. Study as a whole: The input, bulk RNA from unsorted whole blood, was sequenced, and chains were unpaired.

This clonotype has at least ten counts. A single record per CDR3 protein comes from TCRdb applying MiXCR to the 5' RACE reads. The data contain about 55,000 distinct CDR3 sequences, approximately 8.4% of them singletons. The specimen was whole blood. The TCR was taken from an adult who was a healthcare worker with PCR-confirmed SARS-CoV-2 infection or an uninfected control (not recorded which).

The CDR3 DNA reads TGCAGCGTTGTGGCCGGGACCTACGAGCAGTACTTC. Its translation: CSVVAGTYEQYF. The rearrangement links TRBV29-1 to TRBJ2-7, with a tentative D call TRBD2 (5 bases). Trimming took 4 bases from V and 2 from J, leaving 9 bases between them. The CDR3 is 12 residues long. CDR1 and CDR2 (germline): SQVTM, ANQGSEA.